The clone carrying this T cell receptor (beta chain) was seen a single time. No antigen is known for it. The CDR3 is made up of 19 amino acids. The germline V gene encodes CDR1 SEHNR and CDR2 FQNEAQ (reference sequence). This entry comes from a study of graft-versus-host responses after intestinal transplantation. Looking at the study overall: Recipients obtained multivisceral, liver-intestinal, or isolated intestinal transplants. Whole-study findings and limits: High graft-versus-host to host-versus-graft clonal ratios were seen in allografts of patients with graft-donor T cell macrochimerism. Circulating GvH clones peaking coincided with falling HvG clones soon after transplant. Detected in recipient marrow were GvH clones, some of which were first observed in ileum or blood.

The repertoire was sequenced with immunoSEQ multiplex PCR; TCRdb's copy has only in-frame clones and lacks some. The sample has about 7,400 clones, approximately 74% seen once; the top ten hold around 9.5%. Processing released intraepithelial and lamina propria lymphocytes from the graft tissue. The chain is built from TRBV7-9 and TRBJ1-2; 7 bases agree with TRBD1. The sequence came from a human patient who received an intestinal transplant, so some T cells may come from the graft donor. The input for sequencing was ileum tissue, taken less than 470 days after transplant. Written as DNA, the CDR3 is TGTGCTCTCTCACCCGCACCCATGGAGAAGAAGGGGGCCTACTATGGCTACACCTTC. Protein: CALSPAPMEKKGAYYGYTF. The whole variable domain, remainder taken from reference TRBV7-9 and TRBJ1-2, is DTGVSQNPRHKITKRGQNVTFRCDPISEHNRLYWYRQTLGQGPEFLTYFQNEAQLEKSRLLSDRFSAERPKGSFSTLEIQRTEQGDSAMYLCALSPAPMEKKGAYYGYTFGSGTRLTVV.